These 32 T cell receptor beta chains came from one sample sequenced in a study of cytotoxic CD8 clonotypes in ibrutinib-treated CLL. Some clones are missing from TCRdb's copy, which holds only in-frame ones; the method was immunoSEQ multiplex PCR. The table has some 200,000 clones, 60% to 80% seen once. The source material was PBMCs, sampled after 12 months of ibrutinib treatment. Every receptor here comes from a human donor with chronic lymphocytic leukemia.

This chain uses TRBV19 with TRBJ1-5; D is unresolved. CDR3 length: 12 residues. CDR1 is LNHDA, CDR2 SQIVND, per germline (reference sequence). Trimming left V 7 bases short and J 6 bases short, with 10 bases between. The CDR3 DNA follows: TGTGCCAGTACGGTCGGCAGTCAGCCCCAGCATTTT. Translated, it gives CASTVGSQPQHF.

The chain recombines TRBV6-5 with TRBJ2-5; D is tentatively TRBD1 or TRBD2 (5 bases each). Per germline, CDR1 MNHEY and CDR2 SVGAGI. The CDR3 has 14 residues. V gave up 3 bases and J gave up 1 base, with 9 bases separating them. Here the CDR3 reads CASSYVGTQETQYF. Here the CDR3 DNA reads TGTGCCAGCAGTTATGTGGGGACCCAAGAGACCCAGTACTTC.

The J gene is TRBJ2-7, the V gene TRBV18; D possibly uses TRBD1 or TRBD2 (6 bases each). Trimming took 8 bases from V and 0 from J, leaving 11 bases between them. Germline CDR1 and CDR2: KGHSH and LQKENI. This CDR3 has 13 amino acids. The CDR3 coding sequence is TGTGCCAGCACCGGGGGCACCTCCTACGAGCAGTACTTC. This translates into CASTGGTSYEQYF.

The chain uses TRBV19 and TRBJ1-2; D gene unclear. Per the germline V gene, CDR1 is LNHDA and CDR2 is SQIVND (reference sequence). Trimming shortened V by 5 bases and J by 6 bases, and 13 bases separated the two germline ends. The CDR3 sequence is 13 residues long. The CDR3, as DNA: TGTGCCAGTAGTCCCCAAGTGGGGAATGGCTACACCTTC. This sequence encodes CASSPQVGNGYTF. Drawing the rest from reference TRBV19 and TRBJ1-2, the complete variable domain is DGGITQSPKYLFRKEGQNVTLSCEQNLNHDAMYWYRQDPGQGLRLIYYSQIVNDFQKGDIAEGYSVSREKKESFPLTVTSAQKNPTAFYLCASSPQVGNGYTFGSGTRLTVV.

In this sample, this clone turned up many times. This chain uses TRBV25-1 with TRBJ1-3; D is undetermined. This CDR3 has 13 amino acids. Trimming took off 4 bases at V and 0 bases at J, with 4 bases between the two ends. The germline gives CDR1 MGHDK, CDR2 SYGVNS. In DNA, the CDR3 is TGTGCCAGCAGTGTCAGCTCTGGAAACACCATATATTTT. Amino acids: CASSVSSGNTIYF.

This chain connects TRBV1 to TRBJ1-3; the table's D call TRBD1 went unverified against the DNA. TRBV1 is termed a pseudogene. This CDR3 is 16 amino acids long. The CDR3 loop is CTSSQHQGAAGNTIYF. The CDR3 DNA reads TGCACCAGCAGCCAACATCAGGGGGCGGCGGGAAACACCATATATTTT.

The V gene is TRBV9, the J gene TRBJ2-3; 7 nucleotides line up with TRBD1. Germline loops: CDR1 SGDLS, CDR2 YYNGEE. CDR3 length equals 15 residues. J was trimmed by 2 bases and V by 3 bases; bases with no gene match: 6. The CDR3 DNA reads TGTGCCAGCAGCGGACGGGGACAGCCCACAGATACGCAGTATTTT. As protein: CASSGRGQPTDTQYF.

The gene calls are TRBV28 and TRBJ1-5, with D unresolved. Trimming took 3 bases from V and 6 from J, leaving 9 bases between them. This CDR3 has 13 amino acids. From germline, CDR1 is MDHEN and CDR2 SYDVKM. CDR3: CASSFVVSQPQHF. The CDR3 DNA is TGTGCCAGCAGTTTCGTGGTAAGTCAGCCCCAGCATTTT.

J is TRBJ2-2 and V is TRBV7-6; a possible D gene is TRBD2 (5 bases). The CDR3 length is 17 residues. The germline CDR1 and CDR2 sequences are SGHVS and FNYEAQ. V lost 5 bases and J lost 2, with 18 bases in between. The DNA for the CDR3 is TGTGCCAGCAGCCCACGCAGGAGCGGCATAAACACCGGGGAGCTGTTTTTT. Its protein product is CASSPRRSGINTGELFF.

The chain links TRBV27 to TRBJ2-3, with 8 bases that match TRBD2. Trimming at V came to 3 bases and at J to 4 bases, leaving 6 bases not matched to a gene. The CDR3 consists of 15 residues. CDR1 MNHEY and CDR2 SMNVEV come from the germline V gene (reference sequence). The CDR3 spells CASSLGLAGSDTQYF. The DNA of the CDR3 is TGTGCCAGCAGTTTGGGGCTAGCGGGTTCAGATACGCAGTATTTT.

This rearrangement joins TRBV5-1 to TRBJ2-5; tentative D call: TRBD2 (7 bases). Per germline, CDR1 SGHRS and CDR2 YFSETQ. CDR3 length: 15 amino acids. V was pared by 7 bases and J by 4 bases, with 20 bases between. The CDR3 DNA follows: TGCGCCAGCTACCCAGGTGGGGGGGCCGGAGAGACCCAGTACTTC. It codes for CASYPGGGAGETQYF.

The genes are TRBV29-1 and TRBJ1-1; D is perhaps TRBD1 (5 bases). From germline, CDR1 is SQVTM and CDR2 ANQGSEA. Trimming removed 3 bases from V and 0 bases from J, with 14 bases in between. This CDR3 contains 15 residues. The CDR3 is CSVEGVRGMNTEAFF. CDR3 bases: TGCAGCGTTGAGGGGGTCCGGGGGATGAACACTGAAGCTTTCTTT.

The chain combines TRBV19 with TRBJ1-5; 7 bases line up with TRBD1. Germline CDR1 reads LNHDA; CDR2 reads SQIVND (reference sequence). CDR3 length: 16 amino acids. V shed 5 bases, J shed 0 bases, and the junction held 7 bases outside the gene matches. The chain's CDR3 is CASSLPGQNSNQPQHF. The DNA of the CDR3 is TGTGCCAGTAGTCTTCCGGGACAGAATAGCAATCAGCCCCAGCATTTT.

The rearrangement links TRBV5-8 to TRBJ1-2; 7 bases are shared with TRBD1. V gave up 2 bases and J gave up 7 bases; unmatched junction bases: 14. The CDR3 totals 16 residues. Per the germline V gene, CDR1 is SGHTS and CDR2 is YDEGEE. The CDR3 loop is CASSLPGERGLSGYTF. The CDR3 nucleotides are TGTGCCAGCAGCTTACCGGGAGAAAGGGGGCTTTCTGGCTACACCTTC.

This clone was observed a handful of times. The CDR3 sequence: CASSTDRGRFLYEQYF. The CDR3 region has the DNA TGTGCCAGCTCAACGGACAGGGGGCGCTTCCTCTACGAGCAGTACTTC. The gene calls are TRBV6-6 and TRBJ2-7; 11 bases map to TRBD1. Per the germline V gene, CDR1 is MNHNY and CDR2 is SVGAGI (reference sequence). This CDR3 region has 16 residues. V trimming: 8 bases; J trimming: 3 bases; junction bases outside the gene matches: 12.

This clone has a handful of counts. The chain uses TRBV11-2 and TRBJ2-4; no clear D gene. The ends were cut back, 5 bases at V and 0 bases at J, with 11 bases in the middle. Per the germline V gene, CDR1 is SGHAT and CDR2 is FQNNGV. The CDR3 is made up of 15 amino acids. The CDR3 spells CASSELVLAKNIQYF. CDR3 sequence (DNA): TGTGCCAGCAGCGAACTCGTACTAGCCAAAAACATTCAGTACTTC.

The rearrangement links TRBV6-5 to TRBJ2-7; 7 bases fit TRBD2. This CDR3 has 14 residues. The germline V gene encodes CDR1 MNHEY and CDR2 SVGAGI. V gave up 8 bases and J gave up 0 bases; unmatched junction bases: 7. CDR3 nucleotide sequence: TGTGCCAGCCGTTGGGGGGGAAGCTCCTACGAGCAGTACTTC. It translates to CASRWGGSSYEQYF.

This chain uses TRBV9 with TRBJ2-2; 9 nucleotides align to TRBD1. CDR3 length: 15 residues. Looked up from germline, CDR1 is SGDLS and CDR2 is YYNGEE. The V gene end was trimmed by 4 bases and the J gene end by 3 bases; junction bases not matched to a gene: 4. CDR3 DNA sequence: TGTGCCAGCAGCTCAACAGGGGGCGACACCGGGGAGCTGTTTTTT. This sequence encodes CASSSTGGDTGELFF. Full variable domain (rest looked up from reference TRBV9 and TRBJ2-2): DSGVTQTPKHLITATGQRVTLRCSPRSGDLSVYWYQQSLDQGLQFLIQYYNGEERAKGNILERFSAQQFPDLHSELNLSSLELGDSALYFCASSSTGGDTGELFFGEGSRLTVL.

This chain joins TRBV6-5 and TRBJ1-2; TRBD1 is a possible D gene (5 bases). The V and J ends lost 2 bases and 7 bases respectively, with 11 bases between them. This CDR3 has 13 residues. Germline V CDR1 and CDR2: MNHEY, SVGAGI. The CDR3 loop reads CASSYGAGVGYTF. CDR3 nucleotides: TGTGCCAGCAGTTACGGGGCGGGGGTTGGCTACACCTTC.

The gene calls are TRBV6-1 and TRBJ1-1, with D uncertain. Trimming left V 0 bases short and J 5 bases short, with 13 bases between. Looked up from germline, CDR1 is MNHNS and CDR2 is SASEGT. This CDR3 region has 15 residues. CDR3 in DNA: TGTGCCAGCAGTGAAGCGGAATGGAAGGAAACTGAAGCTTTCTTT. This sequence encodes CASSEAEWKETEAFF.

V gene TRBV5-4 combines with J gene TRBJ2-5; D might be TRBD1 (6 bases). The CDR3 has 13 amino acids. V was cut by 6 bases and J by 2 bases, with 11 bases left in between. CDR1 is SGHNT and CDR2 is YYREEE in the germline V gene (reference sequence). CDR3 bases: TGTGCCAGCAATTTACAGGGTCAAGAGACCCAGTACTTC. Encoded protein: CASNLQGQETQYF.

The CDR3 DNA is TGTGCCAGCAGCTTAGTTGGCCTCTACGAGCAGTACTTC. It encodes CASSLVGLYEQYF. The chain has TRBV7-2 and TRBJ2-7; no clear D. The CDR3 extends over 13 amino acids. With 1 base removed from V and 3 bases from J, the gap between germline ends came to 7 bases. The germline CDR1 and CDR2 sequences are SGHTA and FQGNSA.

The chain recombines TRBV7-9 with TRBJ2-1; unclear D gene. V was shortened by 3 bases and J by 5 bases, with 5 bases between the two germline ends. CDR1 is SEHNR, CDR2 FQNEAQ, per germline (reference sequence). This CDR3 has 12 residues. The CDR3 sequence is CASSLTNNEQFF. For the CDR3, the DNA is TGTGCCAGCAGCTTGACGAACAATGAGCAGTTCTTC.

This chain joins TRBV6-6 and TRBJ2-7; unclear D gene. The V end lost 2 bases, the J end lost 0 bases, and 11 bases lay between the germline ends. The CDR3 covers 15 residues. The germline CDR1 and CDR2 sequences are MNHNY and SVGAGI (reference sequence). As DNA, the CDR3 is TGTGCCAGCAGTTACCGGCGCATCTCCTCCTACGAGCAGTACTTC. As protein: CASSYRRISSYEQYF.

DNA for the CDR3: TGTGCCAGCAGTCCCCACGGCGGGACCCAGTACTTC. It translates to CASSPHGGTQYF. The V gene is TRBV28, the J gene TRBJ2-5; D call uncertain. This CDR3 contains 12 residues. Looked up from germline, CDR1 is MDHEN and CDR2 is SYDVKM. Trimming shortened V by 5 bases and J by 7 bases, and 11 bases separated the two germline ends. The full variable domain, completed using reference TRBV28 and TRBJ2-5, is DVKVTQSSRYLVKRTGEKVFLECVQDMDHENMFWYRQDPGLGLRLIYFSYDVKMKEKGDIPEGYSVSREKKERFSLILESASTNQTSMYLCASSPHGGTQYFGPGTRLLVL.

This clone was seen only a few times. For the CDR3, the DNA is TGCGCCAGCAGCCAAGCCCTTGTGGGATCCTACGAGCAGTACTTC. Its protein product is CASSQALVGSYEQYF. The V and J genes are TRBV4-1 and TRBJ2-7; D ambiguous. The CDR3 contains 15 residues. In germline, CDR1 is MGHRA, CDR2 YSYEKL. The V end was cut by 1 base, the J end by 1 base, with 11 bases between.

V and J are TRBV5-4 and TRBJ2-3; unclear D gene. The CDR3 is 14 residues long. Germline lookup yields CDR1 SGHNT and CDR2 YYREEE (reference sequence). V was pared by 4 bases and J by 6 bases, with 15 bases between. The CDR3 DNA is TGTGCCAGCAGCCCAGACTCGGCCGGGGATACGCAGTATTTT. This encodes CASSPDSAGDTQYF. The whole variable domain, remainder taken from reference TRBV5-4 and TRBJ2-3, is ETGVTQSPTHLIKTRGQQVTLRCSSQSGHNTVSWYQQALGQGPQFIFQYYREEENGRGNFPPRFSGLQFPNYSSELNVNALELDDSALYLCASSPDSAGDTQYFGPGTRLTVL.

This chain links TRBV14 with TRBJ1-1; no reliable D call. The CDR3 spans 15 residues. With 2 bases removed from V and 1 base from J, the gap between germline ends came to 11 bases. Germline V CDR1 and CDR2: SGHDN, FVKESK. CDR3 in amino acids: CASSQRLGPNTEAFF. The CDR3 nucleotides read TGTGCCAGCAGCCAAAGGCTGGGTCCGAACACTGAAGCTTTCTTT.

CDR3 sequence reads: CASSLVTATEAFF. The CDR3 DNA sequence: TGTGCCAGCAGCTTGGTGACAGCCACTGAAGCTTTCTTT. The chain employs TRBV5-5 and TRBJ1-1, with D tentatively TRBD1 (5 bases). The germline CDR1 and CDR2 sequences are SGHKS and YYEKEE (reference sequence). The V end lost 0 bases, the J end lost 4 bases, and 7 bases lay between the germline ends. The CDR3 length is 13 residues.

This sequence joins TRBV7-9 and TRBJ1-6; perhaps TRBD1 as D (6 bases). Trimming shortened V by 1 base and J by 7 bases, and 11 bases separated the two germline ends. Germline-derived CDR1 and CDR2 are SEHNR and FQNEAQ (reference sequence). CDR3 length: 15 residues. The CDR3 region has the DNA TGTGCCAGCAGCTTAGGCGAGGGGGGGAATTCACCCCTCCACTTT. Translated: CASSLGEGGNSPLHF.

J is TRBJ1-1 and V is TRBV5-1; D gene ambiguous. The V gene's germline CDR1 is SGHRS and CDR2 YFSETQ. The CDR3 covers 14 residues. V dropped 5 bases and J dropped 0 bases, with 11 bases sitting between them. The CDR3 loop reads CASSPISMNTEAFF. CDR3 nucleotide sequence: TGCGCCAGCAGTCCCATCTCCATGAACACTGAAGCTTTCTTT.

The V call is TRBV5-5, the J call TRBJ1-5; D possibly corresponds to TRBD1 (5 bases). This CDR3 is 15 amino acids long. Germline loops: CDR1 SGHKS, CDR2 YYEKEE (reference sequence). Trimming left V 4 bases short and J 7 bases short, with 18 bases between. The CDR3: CASSADVGGGQPQHF. CDR3 in DNA: TGTGCCAGCAGCGCGGATGTTGGGGGTGGCCAGCCCCAGCATTTT.